This entry lists 10 T cell receptor beta chains sequenced from one sample in a study of shared clonotypes between healthy human individuals. The repertoire was sequenced with immunoSEQ multiplex PCR; TCRdb's copy has only in-frame clones and lacks some. The sample consists of 2.3 million or so clones, approximately 95% of them appearing once. Specimen: naive CD4+ T cells from PBMCs. Subset: CD45RA+ positively selected. All receptors derive from a man younger than 35 in good health. Some clones in this sample may be carry-over from other donors' samples.

The chain recombines TRBV7-8 with TRBJ2-5; 11 bases match TRBD2. The V and J ends lost 3 bases and 4 bases, in that order; junction bases with no gene match: 10. CDR3 length equals 17 residues. Germline values: CDR1 SGHVS, CDR2 FQNEAQ. CDR3 in amino acids: CASSFIMGLAGGETQYF. CDR3 DNA sequence: TGTGCCAGCAGCTTTATAATGGGCCTAGCGGGAGGAGAGACCCAGTACTTC.

The chain is built from TRBV4-1 and TRBJ2-5; 10 nucleotides agree with TRBD2. Germline lookup yields CDR1 MGHRA and CDR2 YSYEKL. The CDR3 is 16 amino acids. V was clipped by 3 bases and J by 1 base; unmatched bases: 5. The CDR3 protein is CASSHARTSGQETQYF. The CDR3 region has the DNA TGCGCCAGCAGCCATGCCCGGACTAGCGGCCAAGAGACCCAGTACTTC.

The J gene is TRBJ2-1, the V gene TRBV19; 8 bases align to TRBD2. CDR1 and CDR2 (germline): LNHDA, SQIVND (reference sequence). V gave up 4 bases and J gave up 0 bases; unmatched junction bases: 8. The CDR3 is 17 residues long. The CDR3 sequence: CASSTREGAASYNEQFF. CDR3 in DNA: TGTGCCAGTAGTACCCGGGAGGGCGCCGCCTCCTACAATGAGCAGTTCTTC. The full variable domain, completed using reference TRBV19 and TRBJ2-1, is DGGITQSPKYLFRKEGQNVTLSCEQNLNHDAMYWYRQDPGQGLRLIYYSQIVNDFQKGDIAEGYSVSREKKESFPLTVTSAQKNPTAFYLCASSTREGAASYNEQFFGPGTRLTVL.

As concerns this clone: Other DNA sequences in the same sample also yield this CDR3. The chain is built from TRBV11-3 and TRBJ1-3; 8 bases line up with TRBD1. The CDR3 runs 14 residues. J gave up 0 bases and V 5 bases, and 0 bases lay outside the gene matches. CDR1 is SGHNT, CDR2 YENEEA, per germline. The CDR3 region is CASSTGGSGNTIYF. The CDR3 DNA reads as TGTGCCAGCAGCACAGGGGGCTCTGGAAACACCATATATTTT.

In this sample, this clone turned up once. The chain is built from TRBV27 and TRBJ2-6; 7 nucleotides match TRBD1. The CDR3 extends over 16 amino acids. Germline values: CDR1 MNHEY, CDR2 SMNVEV (reference sequence). V shed 3 bases, J shed 3 bases, and the junction held 5 bases outside the gene matches. The CDR3 protein is CASSFIGGSGANVLTF. The CDR3, as DNA: TGTGCCAGCAGTTTCATAGGGGGCAGTGGGGCCAACGTCCTGACTTTC.

CDR3 residues: CSVEKSDEKLFF. The CDR3 region has the DNA TGCAGCGTTGAAAAGAGTGATGAAAAACTGTTTTTT. J is TRBJ1-4 and V is TRBV29-1; D not resolved. Germline values: CDR1 SQVTM, CDR2 ANQGSEA. Trimming removed 2 bases from V and 6 bases from J, with 7 bases in between. The CDR3 extends over 12 amino acids.

V and J are TRBV9 and TRBJ2-2; D is undetermined. The V end was cut by 0 bases, the J end by 5 bases, with 8 bases between. Germline values: CDR1 SGDLS, CDR2 YYNGEE. The CDR3 consists of 14 residues. The CDR3 region has the DNA TGTGCCAGCAGCGTAGTCTCCTCAACCGGGGAGCTGTTTTTT. Translation: CASSVVSSTGELFF.

The chain combines TRBV11-2 with TRBJ2-3; TRBD2 agrees at 9 bases. The CDR3 contains 16 residues. Germline V gives CDR1 SGHAT, CDR2 FQNNGV. The ends lost 5 bases at V and 2 bases at J; junction bases unmatched: 8. CDR3 DNA sequence: TGTGCCAGCAGCGCCCGACTAGCGGACGCCACAGATACGCAGTATTTT. Residues: CASSARLADATDTQYF.

The chain couples TRBV7-2 to TRBJ2-1; D not certain. V lost 1 base and J lost 3, with 10 bases in between. Germline V gives CDR1 SGHTA, CDR2 FQGNSA. The length of the CDR3 is 15 residues. The CDR3 DNA reads TGTGCCAGCAGCTTAGGAGCTGGGAACTACAATGAGCAGTTCTTC. As protein: CASSLGAGNYNEQFF.

The chain is built from TRBV6-5 and TRBJ1-1; D uncertain. The CDR3 length is 13 residues. The V end lost 7 bases, the J end lost 8 bases, and 17 bases lay between the germline ends. Germline V gene lookup returns CDR1 MNHEY and CDR2 SVGAGI. CDR3 sequence: CASTPGGAPEAFF. In DNA form, the CDR3 reads TGTGCCAGCACCCCGGGAGGAGCCCCAGAAGCTTTCTTT.